One and the same sample provided the 18 T cell receptor beta chains below, sequenced in a study of blood T cell repertoires in COVID-19 (dated by TCRdb to about 2020). To prepare the library, the immunoSEQ multiplex PCR assay was applied. TCRdb obtained this table from immuneACCESS and retained in-frame rearrangements with V and J assigned. These tables miss some clones; where compared with another copy, unresolved V genes account for less than half of the shortfall, and the remainder is unexplained. This sample lists under 100,000 clones; about nine tenths were detected once. 15% of the sample goes to the ten largest clones. The material sequenced was peripheral blood. The receptors shown here come from a male donor with acute or convalescent COVID-19.

The V call is TRBV28, the J call TRBJ1-5, with 7 bases fitting TRBD1. The junction had 3 bases not matched to a gene; V was cut back by 5 bases and J by 2 bases. Germline values: CDR1 MDHEN, CDR2 SYDVKM. CDR3 length: 14 residues. CDR3 loop: CASSRQGGNQPQHF. The DNA of the CDR3 is TGTGCCAGCAGTCGACAGGGTGGCAATCAGCCCCAGCATTTT.

The genes are TRBV6-6 and TRBJ1-5, with 10 positions matching TRBD1. V lost 6 bases to trimming and J lost 2 bases; unmatched junction nucleotides: 4. CDR1 and CDR2 (germline): MNHNY, SVGAGI (reference sequence). The CDR3 is made up of 15 amino acids. DNA for the CDR3: TGTGCCAGCAGGGCCGGGACAGGGGGCAATCAGCCCCAGCATTTT. Its protein is CASRAGTGGNQPQHF.

This clone has just a few counts. V and J are TRBV7-5 and TRBJ2-1; the table assigns TRBD1, which was not confirmed against the DNA. TRBV7-5 is listed as a pseudogene. The CDR3 runs 14 residues. The CDR3 sequence is CARSGGRRADEQFF. The CDR3 nucleotides are TGTGCCAGAAGCGGGGGCCGAAGGGCTGATGAGCAGTTCTTC.

Only a few counts were recorded for this clone. The chain joins TRBV7-9 to TRBJ1-6; no firm D call. Trimming removed 5 bases from V and 7 bases from J, with 12 bases in between. The germline V gene has CDR1 SEHNR and CDR2 FQNEAQ (reference sequence). The CDR3 contains 14 residues. The CDR3 reads CASSPYGRNSPLHF. The CDR3 DNA reads as TGTGCCAGCAGCCCCTACGGCAGGAATTCACCCCTCCACTTT.

The chain employs TRBV4-1 and TRBJ1-2; the match to TRBD1 covers 12 bases. Trimming at V came to 7 bases and at J to 7 bases, leaving 7 bases not matched to a gene. The germline gives CDR1 MGHRA, CDR2 YSYEKL. CDR3 length: 14 amino acids. In nucleotides, the CDR3 is TGCGCCAGCACAGGGACAGGGGGCGCCTCTGGCTACACCTTC. Its protein is CASTGTGGASGYTF.

This clone was counted a few times. This chain uses TRBV5-4 with TRBJ1-2, with 10 nucleotides matching TRBD1. CDR3 size: 14 residues. Germline CDR1 is SGHNT and CDR2 is YYREEE (reference sequence). Losses at the gene ends were 3 bases for V and 8 bases for J; bases not matched to a gene: 7. The CDR3 spells CASSWTGGMEGYTF. The DNA for the CDR3 is TGTGCCAGCAGCTGGACAGGGGGAATGGAGGGCTACACCTTC. Full variable domain (remainder filled in from reference TRBV5-4 and TRBJ1-2): ETGVTQSPTHLIKTRGQQVTLRCSSQSGHNTVSWYQQALGQGPQFIFQYYREEENGRGNFPPRFSGLQFPNYSSELNVNALELDDSALYLCASSWTGGMEGYTFGSGTRLTVV.

The chain recombines TRBV30 with TRBJ1-4; perhaps TRBD1 as D (6 bases). Germline-derived CDR1 and CDR2 are GTSNPN and SVGIG (reference sequence). V gave up 2 bases and J gave up 3 bases, with 13 bases separating them. The CDR3 contains 15 residues. DNA for the CDR3: TGTGCCTGGAGTACTCTGGACAGTGCTAATGAAAAACTGTTTTTT. Translated, it gives CAWSTLDSANEKLFF. The full variable domain, its missing parts supplied by reference TRBV30 and TRBJ1-4, is SQTIHQWPATLVQPVGSPLSLECTVEGTSNPNLYWYRQAAGRGLQLLFYSVGIGQISSEVPQNLSASRPQDRQFILSSKKLLLSDSGFYLCAWSTLDSANEKLFFGSGTQLSVL.

This chain connects TRBV27 to TRBJ2-2; 7 nucleotides match TRBD1. The J segment lost 6 bases and the V segment lost 4 bases, leaving 11 bases of the junction unmatched. The CDR3 contains 16 residues. Germline V CDR1 and CDR2: MNHEY, SMNVEV (reference sequence). CDR3 nucleotide sequence: TGTGCCAGCAGTTCCCTGACAGGGTTGGGGGCCGGGGAGCTGTTTTTT. This encodes CASSSLTGLGAGELFF.

V is TRBV6-5 and J is TRBJ1-1, with D hard to call. Germline loops: CDR1 MNHEY, CDR2 SVGAGI. Trimming removed 2 bases from V and 2 bases from J, with 12 bases in between. This CDR3 is 15 amino acids long. The CDR3 sequence is CASSYQAGGNTEAFF. The CDR3 nucleotides read TGTGCCAGCAGTTACCAGGCAGGAGGAAACACTGAAGCTTTCTTT.

The V and J genes are TRBV7-9 and TRBJ2-5, with a possible D match to TRBD2 (5 bases). The CDR3 loop spans 13 amino acids. CDR1 is SEHNR and CDR2 is FQNEAQ in the germline V gene (reference sequence). The V end lost 5 bases, the J end lost 4 bases, and 11 bases lay between the germline ends. Here the CDR3 DNA reads TGTGCCAGCAGCAAGAACAGCGGAGAGACCCAGTACTTC. This encodes CASSKNSGETQYF.

The J gene is TRBJ2-2, the V gene TRBV11-2; TRBD1 aligns across 10 bases. The CDR3 has 15 amino acids. In germline, CDR1 is SGHAT, CDR2 FQNNGV. The V gene end was trimmed by 4 bases and the J gene end by 3 bases; junction bases not matched to a gene: 2. CDR3 sequence (DNA): TGTGCCAGCAGCTCGACAGGGGGCTACACCGGGGAGCTGTTTTTT. It encodes CASSSTGGYTGELFF.

This clone was counted a few times. Other DNA sequences in the same sample also yield this CDR3. The CDR3, as DNA: TGCAGCGGCCGGACAGGGACTAATGAAAAACTGTTTTTT. Protein product: CSGRTGTNEKLFF. The chain employs TRBV29-1 and TRBJ1-4; 8 positions match TRBD1. The CDR3 contains 13 residues. The V segment lost 7 bases and the J segment 2 bases; nucleotides outside the gene matches: 3. CDR1 is SQVTM, CDR2 ANQGSEA, per germline.

This rearrangement joins TRBV4-2 to TRBJ1-4, with unresolved D. The V end lost 0 bases, the J end lost 0 bases, and 5 bases lay between the germline ends. Germline loops: CDR1 LGHNA, CDR2 YNFKEQ. This CDR3 has 15 amino acids. The CDR3 DNA is TGTGCCAGCAGCCAAGATGTCACAACTAATGAAAAACTGTTTTTT. Translation gives CASSQDVTTNEKLFF.

J is TRBJ2-7 and V is TRBV19; D might be TRBD1 (5 bases). This CDR3 has 15 residues. Trimming pared 7 bases from V and 1 base from J, leaving 17 bases between. The germline V gene encodes CDR1 LNHDA and CDR2 SQIVND (reference sequence). The CDR3 is CASTPKTGGSYEQYF. CDR3 DNA sequence: TGTGCCAGTACCCCCAAAACAGGTGGATCCTACGAGCAGTACTTC.

This clone was detected only once. J is TRBJ2-7 and V is TRBV30, with a weak D call TRBD1 (7 bases). CDR1 is GTSNPN, CDR2 SVGIG, per germline (reference sequence). There are 15 residues in the CDR3. Between the trimmed V and J ends, which lost 2 bases and 7 bases, there was a span of 21 bases. Here the CDR3 DNA reads TGTGCCTGGAGTATCTCCCTGACAGGGCGGGGTGAGCAGTACTTC. Translation gives CAWSISLTGRGEQYF.

This chain connects TRBV5-4 to TRBJ2-3, with 10 bases that match TRBD2. CDR3 length: 17 residues. CDR1 SGHNT and CDR2 YYREEE come from the germline V gene (reference sequence). The V gene end was trimmed by 1 base and the J gene end by 6 bases; junction bases not matched to a gene: 11. CDR3 sequence: CASSLTLAGAAVDTQYF. The CDR3 DNA follows: TGTGCCAGCAGCTTGACCCTAGCGGGGGCCGCCGTGGATACGCAGTATTTT.

The chain combines TRBV28 with TRBJ1-3; D possibly corresponds to TRBD1 (5 bases). Germline V CDR1 and CDR2: MDHEN, SYDVKM. V lost 6 bases, J lost 0 bases, and 12 bases lay in between. The CDR3 has 15 amino acids. The CDR3 sequence: CASRRTSYSGNTIYF. CDR3 in DNA: TGTGCCAGCAGACGGACAAGTTACTCTGGAAACACCATATATTTT.

V usage is TRBV27 and J usage is TRBJ1-2, with D unresolved. The CDR3 length is 13 residues. Deletions cut 5 bases from V and 1 base from J, with 8 bases between. CDR1 is MNHEY and CDR2 is SMNVEV in the germline V gene (reference sequence). In DNA, the CDR3 is TGTGCCAGCAGTCAGGAAATTAACTATGGCTACACCTTC. It encodes CASSQEINYGYTF.